This T cell receptor beta chain was sequenced during a study of Ad26.COV2.S vaccination and SARS-CoV-2 variants. Measured with immunoSEQ multiplex PCR; TCRdb has only the in-frame clones, and not every one. The profile shows about 680,000 clones, roughly 90% of them singletons. Treatment meaning: about 20 received Ad26.COV2.S at low or high dose, single or two shots; about 5 received placebo; per-sample allocation not given. Sampling was performed 63 days after the first vaccine or placebo injection. The specimen comprised peripheral blood, sampled in a trial of Ad26.COV2.S vaccine versus placebo. The receptor was isolated from a person between 18 and 65 years old who received the Ad26.COV2.S COVID-19 vaccine or a placebo.

The CDR3 spells CASSPGAGSEQYF. Here the CDR3 DNA reads TGTGCCAGCAGTCCAGGGGCGGGTAGCGAGCAGTACTTC. The gene calls are TRBV12-3 or TRBV12-4 and TRBJ2-7; possibly TRBD1 for D (6 bases). Trimming took 5 bases from V and 6 from J, leaving 14 bases between them. This CDR3 region has 13 residues.